The 10 T cell receptor beta chains in this list originate from one sample, sequenced in a study of T cells in Graves' hyperthyroidism and ophthalmopathy. Researchers took RNA transcripts and amplified the TCR beta CDR3 regions from them. Primed by the HTBI set, a first-round RT-PCR was run on the TCR CDR3. From the multiplex PCR reads, TCRdb called clonotypes with MiXCR, one entry per CDR3 protein. In the table there are under 550,000 distinct CDR3 sequences, nearly 20% of which are singletons. The source material was blood. These receptors were obtained from a man in his forties with Graves' ophthalmopathy.

There are a few counts of this clonotype. This chain uses TRBV29-1 with TRBJ2-5, with TRBD2 matching 10 bases. V shed 7 bases, J shed 3 bases, and the junction held 5 bases outside the gene matches. This CDR3 region has 13 residues. Germline CDR1 and CDR2: SQVTM and ANQGSEA. The CDR3 DNA sequence: TGCAGCGGGGACGGGACTAGCGAAGAGACCCAGTACTTC. It codes for CSGDGTSEETQYF.

This clonotype has a handful of counts. The V gene is TRBV20-1, the J gene TRBJ2-1; TRBD2 matches 12 bases. Looked up from germline, CDR1 is DFQATT and CDR2 is SNEGSKA (reference sequence). V lost 3 bases, J lost 10 bases, and 16 bases stayed unmatched. The CDR3 extends over 17 amino acids. CDR3 in amino acids: CSARASGRALHLQEQFF. The CDR3 DNA reads TGCAGTGCTAGGGCTAGCGGGAGGGCCCTCCATCTACAGGAGCAGTTCTTC.

Many counts were recorded for this clonotype. This rearrangement joins TRBV6-1 to TRBJ1-5; 7 nucleotides line up with TRBD1. This CDR3 contains 14 residues. Looked up from germline, CDR1 is MNHNS and CDR2 is SASEGT. The junction had 10 bases not matched to a gene; V was cut back by 8 bases and J by 6 bases. The CDR3 DNA reads as TGTGCCAGCGCGGGGAGGGGGCGCGGTCAGCCCCAGCATTTT. Encoded protein: CASAGRGRGQPQHF.

This clonotype showed up many times. The CDR3 loop reads CASSQEVRNEQFF. The DNA for the CDR3 is TGTGCCAGCAGCCAAGAAGTCCGGAATGAGCAGTTCTTC. V usage is TRBV3-1 and J usage is TRBJ2-1; D gene unclear. Trimming removed 0 bases at V and 7 bases at J, with 7 bases between. Germline CDR1 reads LGHDT; CDR2 reads YNNKEL (reference sequence). CDR3 size: 13 residues.

This clonotype has more than one count but fewer than ten. The rearrangement uses TRBV2 and TRBJ1-1; D possibly corresponds to TRBD1 (6 bases). Germline V lookup: CDR1 SNHLY, CDR2 FYNNEI. The CDR3 is made up of 12 amino acids. V was pared by 5 bases and J by 7 bases, with 11 bases between. The chain's CDR3 is CASSRGQSEAFF. The CDR3 bases are TGTGCCAGCAGTAGGGGACAAAGTGAAGCTTTCTTT. Based on the CDR3 plus reference TRBV2 and TRBJ1-1, the full variable domain is EPEVTQTPSHQVTQMGQEVILRCVPISNHLYFYWYRQILGQKVEFLVSFYNNEISEKSEIFDDQFSVERPDGSNFTLKIRSTKLEDSAMYFCASSRGQSEAFFGQGTRLTVV.

With regard to this clonotype: A much bigger clone sits one base away, suggesting this may be a read error. The chain uses TRBV20-1 and TRBJ2-3; weak D call: TRBD1 (6 bases). The ends were cut back, 6 bases at V and 2 bases at J, with 15 bases in the middle. Germline-derived CDR1 and CDR2 are DFQATT and SNEGSKA (reference sequence). This CDR3 spans 14 amino acids. The CDR3 region is CSANWDTFTDTQYF. The DNA of the CDR3 is TGCAGTGCCAACTGGGACACCTTCACAGATACGCAGTATTTT.

The V call is TRBV29-1, the J call TRBJ2-7, with 7 bases identical to TRBD2. CDR1 is SQVTM and CDR2 is ANQGSEA in the germline V gene. The CDR3 is 13 amino acids. V lost 4 bases, J lost 6 bases, and 9 bases stayed unmatched. The CDR3 reads CSVVNGRSGEQYF. The CDR3, as DNA: TGCAGCGTTGTTAACGGGAGGAGTGGCGAGCAGTACTTC.

This clonotype was observed a handful of times. This chain uses TRBV4-1 with TRBJ2-1, with 9 positions matching TRBD1. Germline V CDR1 and CDR2: MGHRA, YSYEKL. V trimming: 7 bases; J trimming: 9 bases; junction bases outside the gene matches: 7. The length of the CDR3 is 13 residues. In DNA form, the CDR3 reads TGCGCCAGCACACACACAGGGGGCGGTGAGCAGTTCTTC. Its protein is CASTHTGGGEQFF.

The chain joins TRBV5-8 to TRBJ1-3; D is undetermined. This CDR3 is 14 amino acids long. V dropped 8 bases and J dropped 4 bases, with 16 bases sitting between them. Germline V lookup: CDR1 SGHTS, CDR2 YDEGEE. The CDR3 nucleotides are TGTGCCAGTGGGGATCTAGGCGCCGGAAACACCATATATTTT. Translating it yields CASGDLGAGNTIYF.

V and J are TRBV30 and TRBJ2-2; D may be TRBD1 or TRBD2 (6 bases each). The CDR3 has 18 residues. CDR1 and CDR2 (germline): GTSNPN, SVGIG (reference sequence). Trimming removed 0 bases at V and 4 bases at J, with 21 bases between. In DNA form, the CDR3 reads TGTGCCTGGAGTGTACGTGGGGGCTGGGACTTTTTCACCGGGGAGCTGTTTTTT. Amino acid sequence: CAWSVRGGWDFFTGELFF.